What follows describes a single TCR beta chain. Its antigen is undetermined. The data belong to a study of blood T cells in healthy people across ages. Broader study findings: The study regarded diversity estimates from one million T cells as underestimates. Among T cells, TCR beta diversity per million cells dropped roughly linearly as age rose. With donor CMV status unknown, expanded clonotype changes were possibly confounded.

Next came a second PCR, run for about 7 to 12 cycles, which used a sample-barcoded 5' primer along with a J-beta primer mix. TCRdb re-derived calls from the 5' RACE reads in MiXCR, one entry per CDR3 protein. The sample lists roughly 1,800,000 distinct CDR3 sequences, about 50% occurring once. The J segment lost 2 bases and the V segment lost 4 bases, leaving 10 bases of the junction unmatched. Germline CDR1 is DFQATT and CDR2 is SNEGSKA (reference sequence). The CDR3 is 15 residues long. The sequence derives from a woman aged 35 to 49 in good health. J is TRBJ2-5 and V is TRBV20-1; 7 bases are a match to TRBD1. Sequenced input: blood. Here the CDR3 reads CSAMGQSNLQETQYF. The CDR3 DNA sequence: TGCAGTGCTATGGGACAGAGCAACCTACAAGAGACCCAGTACTTC.